Below, 8 T cell receptor beta chains from the same sample are listed, as sequenced in a study of CD8 T cells in ankylosing spondylitis (dated by TCRdb to about 2017). Preparation of the library involved 5' RACE. Sequenced on an Illumina HiSeq 2500. The public sequencing data were trimmed at Q25 with fastp and processed into clonotypes with MiXCR by TCRdb, which kept only in-frame beta chains. Identical CDR3 protein sequences are pooled into one entry, listed with their most common genes and DNA. Across this sample there are 150,000 to 200,000 distinct CDR3 sequences, with about 20% seen only once. 3.5% to 5% of the sample belongs to the ten largest clones. The sample taken for sequencing was blood, either unsorted or a sorted T cell fraction (not recorded which). The receptors originated from a male donor aged 10-30 years with ankylosing spondylitis or in good health (not recorded which). Donor details come from another sample of the same person, matched by shared clones.

This clonotype turned up a few times. This chain links TRBV29-1 with TRBJ2-7, with D possibly matching TRBD2 (6 bases). The germline V and J ends were trimmed by 4 bases and 2 bases, with 9 bases remaining between them. There are 12 residues in the CDR3. Germline CDR1 SQVTM, CDR2 ANQGSEA. Written as DNA, the CDR3 is TGCAGCGTTGTGGAGGGGCCCTACGAGCAGTACTTC. Translated: CSVVEGPYEQYF.

Ten or more counts support this clonotype. The chain is built from TRBV7-9 and TRBJ2-7; 7 nucleotides align to TRBD2. Germline CDR1 and CDR2: SEHNR and FQNEAQ (reference sequence). CDR3 size: 15 residues. V trimming: 4 bases; J trimming: 6 bases; junction bases outside the gene matches: 12. The CDR3 bases are TGTGCCAGCAGCTCCTACACACTAGCGCTCGGCGAGCAGTACGTC. This translates into CASSSYTLALGEQYV.

There are many counts of this clonotype. The CDR3 nucleotides read TGTGCCAGCAGTACCGGGACTCACAAATACAATGAGCAGTTCTTC. The encoded protein is CASSTGTHKYNEQFF. The gene calls are TRBV28 and TRBJ2-1, with a weak D call TRBD2 (6 bases). Deletions cut 5 bases from V and 4 bases from J, with 15 bases between. Germline V gives CDR1 MDHEN, CDR2 SYDVKM. The CDR3 runs 15 residues.

This clonotype turned up a few times. The rearrangement links TRBV12-3 or TRBV12-4 to TRBJ2-4; tentative D call: TRBD2 (7 bases). V dropped 6 bases and J dropped 3 bases, with 9 bases sitting between them. The CDR3 contains 13 residues. For the CDR3, the DNA is TGTGCCAGCAGAGGGGGGGTCAAAAACATTCAGTACTTC. Its translation: CASRGGVKNIQYF.

V usage is TRBV28 and J usage is TRBJ2-2, with D perhaps matching TRBD1 or TRBD2 (5 bases each). Between the trimmed V and J ends, which lost 7 bases and 2 bases, there was a span of 14 bases. The CDR3 sequence is 15 residues long. CDR1 is MDHEN, CDR2 SYDVKM, per germline. In DNA form, the CDR3 reads TGTGCCAGCATCACACCGGGACCAAACACCGGGGAGCTGTTTTTT. Translating it yields CASITPGPNTGELFF.

This clonotype has ten or more counts. V usage is TRBV9 and J usage is TRBJ2-2, with D possibly TRBD1 on 5 matching bases. CDR1 is SGDLS, CDR2 YYNGEE, per germline. V gave up 2 bases and J gave up 7 bases, with 9 bases separating them. CDR3 length equals 13 residues. The CDR3 here is CASSVQGVGELFF. CDR3 DNA: TGTGCCAGCAGCGTTCAGGGCGTCGGGGAGCTGTTTTTT.

This clonotype appeared many times. The chain recombines TRBV30 with TRBJ1-4; 7 bases are shared with TRBD1. The germline gives CDR1 GTSNPN, CDR2 SVGIG (reference sequence). V lost 3 bases to trimming and J lost 7 bases; unmatched junction nucleotides: 5. This CDR3 region has 13 residues. The CDR3 nucleotides read TGTGCCTGGAGGCGGGACAGACGTGAAAAACTGTTTTTT. Translating it yields CAWRRDRREKLFF.

This clonotype was counted many times. The chain carries TRBV6-6 and TRBJ2-3; weak D call: TRBD1 (5 bases). Germline V gene sequence: CDR1 MNHNY, CDR2 SVGAGI (reference sequence). The germline V and J ends were trimmed by 2 bases and 10 bases, with 13 bases remaining between them. This CDR3 has 13 residues. The CDR3, as DNA: TGTGCCAGCAGTTACGTAACAGGCGGTGCGCAGTATTTT. The encoded protein is CASSYVTGGAQYF.